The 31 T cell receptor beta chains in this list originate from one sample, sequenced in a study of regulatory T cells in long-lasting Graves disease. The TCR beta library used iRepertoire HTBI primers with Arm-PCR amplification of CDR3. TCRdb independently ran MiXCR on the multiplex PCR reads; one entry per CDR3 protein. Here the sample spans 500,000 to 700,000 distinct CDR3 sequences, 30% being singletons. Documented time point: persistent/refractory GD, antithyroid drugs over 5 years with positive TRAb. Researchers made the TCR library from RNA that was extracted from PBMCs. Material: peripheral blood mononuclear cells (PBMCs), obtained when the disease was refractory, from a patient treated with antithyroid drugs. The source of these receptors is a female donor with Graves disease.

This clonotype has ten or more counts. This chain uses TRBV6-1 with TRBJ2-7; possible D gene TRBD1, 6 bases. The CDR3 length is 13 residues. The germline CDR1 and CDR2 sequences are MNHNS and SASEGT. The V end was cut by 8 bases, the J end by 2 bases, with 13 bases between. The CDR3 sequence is CASAGTTAYEQYF. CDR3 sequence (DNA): TGTGCCAGCGCCGGGACAACAGCCTACGAGCAGTACTTC.

The CDR3 protein is CASSSRIDSNPYEQYF. CDR3 bases: TGTGCCAGCAGCTCCCGGATCGACAGTAATCCCTACGAGCAGTACTTC. The chain employs TRBV11-2 and TRBJ2-7; TRBD1 is a possible D gene (5 bases). Germline loops: CDR1 SGHAT, CDR2 FQNNGV. The CDR3 has 16 amino acids. V lost 4 bases to trimming and J lost 2 bases, with 18 bases between them.

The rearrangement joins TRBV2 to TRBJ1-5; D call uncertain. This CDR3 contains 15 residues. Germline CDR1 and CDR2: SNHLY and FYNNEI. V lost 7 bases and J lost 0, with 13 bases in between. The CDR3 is CASTLIPLSNQPQHF. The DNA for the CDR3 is TGTGCCAGCACCTTAATACCTCTTAGCAATCAGCCCCAGCATTTT. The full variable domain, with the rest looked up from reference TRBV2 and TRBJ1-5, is EPEVTQTPSHQVTQMGQEVILRCVPISNHLYFYWYRQILGQKVEFLVSFYNNEISEKSEIFDDQFSVERPDGSNFTLKIRSTKLEDSAMYFCASTLIPLSNQPQHFGDGTRLSIL.

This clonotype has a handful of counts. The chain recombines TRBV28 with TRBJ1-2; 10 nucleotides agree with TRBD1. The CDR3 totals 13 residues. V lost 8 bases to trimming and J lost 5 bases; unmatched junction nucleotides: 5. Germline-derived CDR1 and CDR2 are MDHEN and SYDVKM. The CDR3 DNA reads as TGTGCCAGCGGGGGACAGGGGAGGTATGGCTACACCTTC. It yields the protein CASGGQGRYGYTF.

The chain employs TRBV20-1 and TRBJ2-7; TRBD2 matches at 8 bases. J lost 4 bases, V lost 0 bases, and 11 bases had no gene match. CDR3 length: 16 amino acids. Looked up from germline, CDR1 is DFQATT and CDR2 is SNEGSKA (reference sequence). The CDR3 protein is CSARDAESGGRYEQYF. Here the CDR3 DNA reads TGCAGTGCTAGAGACGCCGAGTCGGGGGGGAGGTACGAGCAGTACTTC.

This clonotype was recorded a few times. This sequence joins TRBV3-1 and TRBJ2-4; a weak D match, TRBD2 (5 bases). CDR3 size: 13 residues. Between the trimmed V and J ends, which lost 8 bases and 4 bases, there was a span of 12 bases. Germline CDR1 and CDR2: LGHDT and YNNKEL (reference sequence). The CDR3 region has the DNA TGTGCCAGCTCATGGACGGGGAAAAACATTCAGTACTTC. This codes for CASSWTGKNIQYF.

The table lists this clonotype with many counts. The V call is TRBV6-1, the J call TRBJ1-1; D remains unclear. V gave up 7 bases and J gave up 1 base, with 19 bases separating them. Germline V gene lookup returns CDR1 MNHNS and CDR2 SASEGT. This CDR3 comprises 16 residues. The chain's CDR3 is CASTEEGSLRNTEAFF. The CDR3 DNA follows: TGTGCCAGCACCGAGGAGGGATCCTTGCGGAACACTGAAGCTTTCTTT.

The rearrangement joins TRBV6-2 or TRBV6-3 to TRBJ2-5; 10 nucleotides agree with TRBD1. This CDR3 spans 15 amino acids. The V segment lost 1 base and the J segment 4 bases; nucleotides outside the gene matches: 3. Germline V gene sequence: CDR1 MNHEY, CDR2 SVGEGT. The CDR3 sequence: CASSYLGQGGETQYF. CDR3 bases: TGTGCCAGCAGTTACTTAGGACAGGGGGGAGAGACCCAGTACTTC.

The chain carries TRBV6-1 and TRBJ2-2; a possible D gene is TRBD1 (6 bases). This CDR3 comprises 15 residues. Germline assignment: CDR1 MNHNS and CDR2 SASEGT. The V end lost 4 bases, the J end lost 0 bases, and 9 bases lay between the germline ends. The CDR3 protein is CASSATGSNTGELFF. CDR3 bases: TGTGCCAGCAGTGCGACAGGTTCGAACACCGGGGAGCTGTTTTTT.

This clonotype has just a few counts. The CDR3: CASSQADRGQPQHF. CDR3 nucleotide sequence: TGTGCCAGCAGCCAAGCGGACAGGGGTCAGCCCCAGCATTTT. V gene TRBV11-2 combines with J gene TRBJ1-5; 9 bases align to TRBD1. Unmatched junction bases numbered 5, after V lost 5 bases and J lost 6 bases. Germline V lookup: CDR1 SGHAT, CDR2 FQNNGV. The CDR3 length is 14 residues.

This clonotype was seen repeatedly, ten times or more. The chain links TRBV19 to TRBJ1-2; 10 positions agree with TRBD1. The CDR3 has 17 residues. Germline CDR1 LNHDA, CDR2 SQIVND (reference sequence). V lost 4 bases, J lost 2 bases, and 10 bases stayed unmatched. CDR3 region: CASSTGDRGRVNYGYTF. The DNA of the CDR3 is TGTGCCAGTAGTACAGGGGACAGGGGCAGAGTGAACTATGGCTACACCTTC.

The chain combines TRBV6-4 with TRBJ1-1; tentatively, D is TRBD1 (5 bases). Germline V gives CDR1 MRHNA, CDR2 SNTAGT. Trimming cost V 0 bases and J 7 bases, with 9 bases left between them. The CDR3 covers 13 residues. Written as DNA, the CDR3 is TGTGCCAGCAGTGACTCAGAGCAGGGTGAAGCTTTCTTT. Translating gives CASSDSEQGEAFF.

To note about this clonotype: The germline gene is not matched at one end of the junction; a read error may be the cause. The CDR3 sequence: CASSFEQGKMNTEVFF. As DNA, the CDR3 is TGTGCCAGCAGCTTTGAACAGGGGAAGATGAACACTGAAGTTTTCTTT. This sequence joins TRBV11-2 and TRBJ1-1; 7 positions agree with TRBD1. The germline V gene has CDR1 SGHAT and CDR2 FQNNGV. This CDR3 comprises 16 residues.

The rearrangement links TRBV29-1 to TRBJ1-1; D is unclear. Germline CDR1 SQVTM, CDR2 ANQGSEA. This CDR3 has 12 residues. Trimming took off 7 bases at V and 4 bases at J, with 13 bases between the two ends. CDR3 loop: CSASFMGTEAFF. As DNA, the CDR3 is TGCAGCGCCTCCTTTATGGGCACTGAAGCTTTCTTT.

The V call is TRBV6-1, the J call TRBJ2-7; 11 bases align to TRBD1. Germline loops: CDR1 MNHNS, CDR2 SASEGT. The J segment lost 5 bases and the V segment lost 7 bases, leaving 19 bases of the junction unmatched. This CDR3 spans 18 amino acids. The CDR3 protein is CASTPGTGGSSYAHEQYF. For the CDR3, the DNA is TGTGCCAGCACTCCCGGGACAGGGGGGTCTTCTTACGCGCACGAGCAGTACTTC.

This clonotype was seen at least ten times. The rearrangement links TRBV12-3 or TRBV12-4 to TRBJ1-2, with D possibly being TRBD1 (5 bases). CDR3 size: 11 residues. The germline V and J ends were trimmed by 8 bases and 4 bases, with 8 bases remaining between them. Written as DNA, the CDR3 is TGTGCCAGCCGACAGCTCTATGGCTACACCTTC. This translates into CASRQLYGYTF.

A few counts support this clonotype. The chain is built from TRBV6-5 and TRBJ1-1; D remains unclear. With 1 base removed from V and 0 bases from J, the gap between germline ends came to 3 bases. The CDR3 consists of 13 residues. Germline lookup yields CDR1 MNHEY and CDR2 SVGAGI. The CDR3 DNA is TGTGCCAGCAGTTACTTTATGAACACTGAAGCTTTCTTT. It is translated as CASSYFMNTEAFF.

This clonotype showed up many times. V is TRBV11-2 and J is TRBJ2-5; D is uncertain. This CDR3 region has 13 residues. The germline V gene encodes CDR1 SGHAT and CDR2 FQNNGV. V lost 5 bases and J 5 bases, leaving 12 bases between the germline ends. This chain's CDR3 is CASSPRDPETQYF. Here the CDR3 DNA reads TGTGCCAGCAGCCCCCGAGACCCGGAGACCCAGTACTTC.

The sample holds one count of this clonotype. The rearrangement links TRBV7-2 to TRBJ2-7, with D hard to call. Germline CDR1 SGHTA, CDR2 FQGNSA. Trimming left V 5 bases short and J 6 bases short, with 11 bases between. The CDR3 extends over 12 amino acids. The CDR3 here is CASSHLALEQYF. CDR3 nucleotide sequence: TGTGCCAGCAGCCACCTTGCCCTCGAGCAGTACTTC.

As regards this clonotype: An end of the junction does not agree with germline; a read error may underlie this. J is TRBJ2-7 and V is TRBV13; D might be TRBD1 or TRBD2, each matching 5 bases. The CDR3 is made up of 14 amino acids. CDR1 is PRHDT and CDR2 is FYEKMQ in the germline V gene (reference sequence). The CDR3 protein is CASSVGQGTEEQYF. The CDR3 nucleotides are TGTGCCAGCAGCGTAGGACAAGGGACGGAGGAGCAGTACTTC.

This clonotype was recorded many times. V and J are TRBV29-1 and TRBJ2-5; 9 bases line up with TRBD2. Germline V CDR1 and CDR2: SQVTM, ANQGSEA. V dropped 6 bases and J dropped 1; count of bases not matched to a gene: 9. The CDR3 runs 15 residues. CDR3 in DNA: TGCAGCGTCGCTGCGGGAGGGCCCACCCAAGAGACCCAGTACTTC. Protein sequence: CSVAAGGPTQETQYF.

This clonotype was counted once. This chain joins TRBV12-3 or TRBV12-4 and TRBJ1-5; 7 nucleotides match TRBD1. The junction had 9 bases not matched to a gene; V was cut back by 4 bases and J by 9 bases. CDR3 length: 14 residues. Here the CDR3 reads CASSSAGTAGPQHF. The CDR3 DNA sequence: TGTGCCAGCAGTTCCGCCGGGACAGCCGGGCCCCAGCATTTT.

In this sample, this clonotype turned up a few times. CDR3 region: CASSSAGGELFF. The CDR3 nucleotides are TGTGCCAGCAGTTCGGCGGGCGGGGAGCTGTTTTTT. The chain has TRBV27 and TRBJ2-2, with D possibly being TRBD2 (5 bases). Trimming shortened V by 4 bases and J by 7 bases, and 7 bases separated the two germline ends. The germline CDR1 and CDR2 sequences are MNHEY and SMNVEV (reference sequence). The CDR3 is 12 residues long.

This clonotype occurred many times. The CDR3 loop reads CARNPQLRGLDGYTF. The CDR3 DNA sequence: TGTGCCAGGAATCCTCAGTTGCGGGGGCTTGATGGCTACACCTTC. The chain links TRBV2 to TRBJ1-2; TRBD1 might be the D (6 bases). V was trimmed by 9 bases and J by 6 bases, leaving 23 bases between them. CDR1 is SNHLY, CDR2 FYNNEI, per germline. This CDR3 is built from 15 residues.

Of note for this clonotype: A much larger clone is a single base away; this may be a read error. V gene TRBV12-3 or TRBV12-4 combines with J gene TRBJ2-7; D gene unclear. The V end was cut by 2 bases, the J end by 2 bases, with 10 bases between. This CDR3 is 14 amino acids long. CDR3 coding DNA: TGTGCCAGCAGTTTATGGGTGGACCCCTACGAGCAGTACTTC. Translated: CASSLWVDPYEQYF.

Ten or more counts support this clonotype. CDR3 nucleotide sequence: TGTGCCAGCGCTTATCAGGCGGGAGGCGAGCAGTACTTC. Amino acids: CASAYQAGGEQYF. V gene TRBV12-3 or TRBV12-4 combines with J gene TRBJ2-7; 8 positions agree with TRBD2. The CDR3 extends over 13 amino acids. Losses at the gene ends were 8 bases for V and 6 bases for J; bases not matched to a gene: 9.

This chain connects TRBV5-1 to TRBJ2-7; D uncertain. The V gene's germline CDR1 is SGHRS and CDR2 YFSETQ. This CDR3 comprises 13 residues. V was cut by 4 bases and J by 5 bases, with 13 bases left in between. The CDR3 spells CASSIRGGNEQYF. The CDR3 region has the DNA TGCGCCAGCAGCATACGAGGCGGCAACGAGCAGTACTTC. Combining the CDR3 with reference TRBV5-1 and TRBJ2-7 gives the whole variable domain KAGVTQTPRYLIKTRGQQVTLSCSPISGHRSVSWYQQTPGQGLQFLFEYFSETQRNKGNFPGRFSGRQFSNSRSEMNVSTLELGDSALYLCASSIRGGNEQYFGPGTRLTVT.

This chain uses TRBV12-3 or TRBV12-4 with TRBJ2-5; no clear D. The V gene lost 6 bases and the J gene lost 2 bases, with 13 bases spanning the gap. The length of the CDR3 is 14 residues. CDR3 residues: CASSTTLGQETQYF. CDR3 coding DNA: TGTGCCAGCAGCACTACCCTAGGACAAGAGACCCAGTACTTC.

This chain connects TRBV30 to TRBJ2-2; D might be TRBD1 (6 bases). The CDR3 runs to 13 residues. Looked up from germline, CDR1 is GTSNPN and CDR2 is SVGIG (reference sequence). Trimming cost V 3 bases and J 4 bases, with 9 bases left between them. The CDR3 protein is CAWRGAPTGELFF. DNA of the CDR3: TGTGCCTGGAGGGGGGCGCCCACCGGGGAGCTGTTTTTT.

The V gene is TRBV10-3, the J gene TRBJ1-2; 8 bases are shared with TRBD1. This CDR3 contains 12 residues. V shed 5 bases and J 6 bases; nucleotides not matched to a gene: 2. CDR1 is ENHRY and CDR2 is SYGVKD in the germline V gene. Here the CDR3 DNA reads TGTGCCATCAGTATGACAGGGGATGGCTACACCTTC. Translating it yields CAISMTGDGYTF.

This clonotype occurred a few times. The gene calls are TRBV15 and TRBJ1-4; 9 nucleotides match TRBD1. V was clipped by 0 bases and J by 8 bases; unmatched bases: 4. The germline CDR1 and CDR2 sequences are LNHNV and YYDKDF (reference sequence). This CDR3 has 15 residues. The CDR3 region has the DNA TGTGCCACCAGCAGAGATGGGACAGGGATGGAAAAACTGTTTTTT. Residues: CATSRDGTGMEKLFF.